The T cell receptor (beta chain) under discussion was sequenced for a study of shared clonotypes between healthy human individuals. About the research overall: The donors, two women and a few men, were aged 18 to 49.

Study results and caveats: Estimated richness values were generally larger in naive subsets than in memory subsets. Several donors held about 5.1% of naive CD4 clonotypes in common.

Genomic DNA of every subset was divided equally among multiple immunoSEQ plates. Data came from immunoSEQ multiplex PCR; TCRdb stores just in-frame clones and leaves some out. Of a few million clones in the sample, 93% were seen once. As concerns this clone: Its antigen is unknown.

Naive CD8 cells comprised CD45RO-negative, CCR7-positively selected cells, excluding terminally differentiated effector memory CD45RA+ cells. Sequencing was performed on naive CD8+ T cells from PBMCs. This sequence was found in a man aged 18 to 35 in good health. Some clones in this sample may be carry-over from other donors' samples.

Here the CDR3 reads CASSLGALRSSGNTIYF. In DNA form, the CDR3 reads TGTGCCAGCAGCTTAGGGGCGCTACGGAGCTCTGGAAACACCATATATTTT. The rearrangement links TRBV7-6 to TRBJ1-3; D not resolved. The CDR3 is 17 residues long. V lost 1 base, J lost 0 bases, and 13 bases lay in between. Germline V CDR1 and CDR2: SGHVS, FNYEAQ.